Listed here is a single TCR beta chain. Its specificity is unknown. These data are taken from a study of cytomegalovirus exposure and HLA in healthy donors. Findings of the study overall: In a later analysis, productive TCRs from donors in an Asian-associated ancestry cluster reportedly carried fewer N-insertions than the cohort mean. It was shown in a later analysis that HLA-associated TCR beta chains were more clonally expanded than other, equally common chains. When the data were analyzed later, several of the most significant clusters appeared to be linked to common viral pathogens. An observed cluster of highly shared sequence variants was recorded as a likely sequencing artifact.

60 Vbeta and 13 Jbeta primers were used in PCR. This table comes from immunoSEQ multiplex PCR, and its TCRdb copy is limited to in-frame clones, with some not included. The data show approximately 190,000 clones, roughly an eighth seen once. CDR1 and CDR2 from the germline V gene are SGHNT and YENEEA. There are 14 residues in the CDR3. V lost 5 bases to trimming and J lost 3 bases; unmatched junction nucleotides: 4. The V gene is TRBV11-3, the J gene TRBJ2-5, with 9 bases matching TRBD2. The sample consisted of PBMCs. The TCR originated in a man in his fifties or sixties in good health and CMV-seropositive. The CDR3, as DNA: TGTGCCAGCAGCCCTGGACTAGCGAAAGAGACCCAGTACTTC. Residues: CASSPGLAKETQYF.